This T cell receptor (beta chain) was identified in a study of CD8+ T cells in alopecia areata. On the study more broadly: Patients received oral tofacitinib, 5 to 10 mg twice daily, for moderate-to-severe alopecia areata. General observations from the study: With tofacitinib ongoing, many expanded lesional clones persisted in both scalp and blood.

The germline gives CDR1 SSHAT, CDR2 FNYEAQ (reference sequence). This CDR3 is 13 amino acids long. Treatment given: oral pan-JAK inhibitor, 5-10 mg twice daily. It was from alopecia areata patients that lesional scalp punch biopsies and peripheral blood were collected. This clone turned up a few times. The target antigen is unknown. A read error may account for a junction end that differs from germline. As the sequencing template, cDNA was produced by extracting RNA and reverse transcribing it. Repertoires were generated with immunoSEQ multiplex PCR, while TCRdb's copy carries only in-frame clones and drops some. The table records under 350,000 clones, 58% of them present only once.

The source of this sequence is a human donor with alopecia areata. The chain joins TRBV7-7 to TRBJ2-1, with 11 nucleotides matching TRBD1. Source: CD4+ T cells sorted from blood, taken at week 24, from a patient treated with tofacitinib. CDR3 amino acids: CASSRDRGDEQFF. For the CDR3, the DNA is TGTGCTAGCAGCAGGGACAGGGGGGATGAGCAGTTCTTC.